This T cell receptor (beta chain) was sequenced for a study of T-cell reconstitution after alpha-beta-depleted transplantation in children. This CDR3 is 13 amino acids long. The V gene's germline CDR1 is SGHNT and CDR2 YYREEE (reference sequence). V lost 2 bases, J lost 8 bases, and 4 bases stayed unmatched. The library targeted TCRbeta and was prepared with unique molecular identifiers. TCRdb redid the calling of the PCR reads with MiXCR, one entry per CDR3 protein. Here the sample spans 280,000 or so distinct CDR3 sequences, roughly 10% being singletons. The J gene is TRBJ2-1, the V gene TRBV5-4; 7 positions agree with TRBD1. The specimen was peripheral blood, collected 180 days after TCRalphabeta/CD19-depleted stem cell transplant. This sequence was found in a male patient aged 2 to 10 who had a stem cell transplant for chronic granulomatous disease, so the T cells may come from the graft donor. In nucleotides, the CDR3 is TGTGCCAGCAGCTTTAGAGGGGGCGATGAGCAGTTCTTC. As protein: CASSFRGGDEQFF.